These 25 T cell receptor beta chains were all obtained from the same sample, sequenced in a study of cytomegalovirus exposure and HLA in healthy donors (dated by TCRdb to the late 2010s). Library generation was performed with the immunoSEQ multiplex PCR assay. The table was pulled from immuneACCESS by TCRdb, which kept in-frame rearrangements only. Such tables lose some clones; where checked, under half of the loss comes from unresolved V genes, and the rest has no known cause. The sample includes some 150,000 clones, with approximately 88% observed a single time. The ten largest clones take up over 3% of the sample. The sequenced material came from PBMCs. The source of these receptors is a woman in her late teens or twenties in good health and CMV-seropositive.

The CDR3 here is CASSEALPGMPRNEQFF. The CDR3 DNA is TGTGCCAGCAGTGAAGCACTCCCCGGGATGCCTCGGAATGAGCAGTTCTTC. The chain employs TRBV2 and TRBJ2-1; possibly TRBD2 for D (5 bases). Trimming left V 0 bases short and J 7 bases short, with 19 bases between. This CDR3 has 17 amino acids. CDR1 SNHLY and CDR2 FYNNEI come from the germline V gene.

This clone has only one observation. The chain uses TRBV6-5 and TRBJ1-1; 8 bases align to TRBD1. CDR1 and CDR2 from the germline V gene are MNHEY and SVGAGI. This CDR3 comprises 13 residues. J gave up 5 bases and V 7 bases, and 6 bases lay outside the gene matches. The CDR3 region is CASIGQGETEAFF. As DNA, the CDR3 is TGTGCCAGCATAGGACAGGGCGAGACTGAAGCTTTCTTT.

The count of this clone is one. The V call is TRBV4-1, the J call TRBJ1-2, with 9 bases fitting TRBD1. This CDR3 has 18 residues. Germline V CDR1 and CDR2: MGHRA, YSYEKL. Trimming at V came to 4 bases and at J to 2 bases, leaving 14 bases not matched to a gene. This chain's CDR3 is CASSRNRDRDHWNYGYTF. The CDR3 DNA reads TGCGCCAGCAGCCGAAACCGGGACAGGGATCACTGGAACTATGGCTACACCTTC.

The chain couples TRBV9 to TRBJ2-2; 9 bases match TRBD2. CDR3 length equals 16 residues. J lost 4 bases, V lost 0 bases, and 4 bases had no gene match. Germline V gene data show CDR1 as SGDLS and CDR2 as YYNGEE. DNA of the CDR3: TGTGCCAGCAGCGTAGACCCTAGCGGGACCACCGGGGAGCTGTTTTTT. It codes for CASSVDPSGTTGELFF.

The rearrangement uses TRBV6-5 and TRBJ1-2; D gene uncertain. The CDR3 totals 11 residues. The V gene lost 5 bases and the J gene lost 6 bases, with 7 bases spanning the gap. Germline-derived CDR1 and CDR2 are MNHEY and SVGAGI. The CDR3 sequence: CASSSGHGYTF. The CDR3 DNA is TGTGCCAGCAGTAGCGGGCATGGCTACACCTTC.

The chain carries TRBV5-4 and TRBJ1-1; D might be TRBD1 (5 bases). Germline loops: CDR1 SGHNT, CDR2 YYREEE (reference sequence). The V end was cut by 2 bases, the J end by 0 bases, with 14 bases between. This CDR3 comprises 16 residues. CDR3 nucleotide sequence: TGTGCCAGCAGCTTCTCTCAGGGCCTCATGAACACTGAAGCTTTCTTT. Encoded protein: CASSFSQGLMNTEAFF.

The chain employs TRBV19 and TRBJ2-1; no clear D gene. This CDR3 region has 14 residues. CDR1 and CDR2 from the germline V gene are LNHDA and SQIVND (reference sequence). The germline V and J ends were trimmed by 10 bases and 0 bases, with 13 bases remaining between them. The CDR3: CATHDRSSYNEQFF. The DNA of the CDR3 is TGTGCCACCCACGACCGGAGCTCCTACAATGAGCAGTTCTTC.

The rearrangement joins TRBV5-1 to TRBJ2-1; D possibly corresponds to TRBD2 (6 bases). CDR1 SGHRS and CDR2 YFSETQ come from the germline V gene. Trimming removed 4 bases at V and 2 bases at J, with 10 bases between. CDR3 length equals 14 residues. For the CDR3, the DNA is TGCGCCAGCAGCCCCGGAGGGACCTACAATGAGCAGTTCTTC. It yields the protein CASSPGGTYNEQFF.

The rearrangement links TRBV27 to TRBJ1-2; 8 nucleotides align to TRBD1. V trimming: 0 bases; J trimming: 7 bases; junction bases outside the gene matches: 7. Germline V gene sequence: CDR1 MNHEY, CDR2 SMNVEV (reference sequence). The CDR3 length is 15 residues. The CDR3 DNA reads TGTGCCAGCAGTTTATCGGCACAGGGGGTGGGTGGCTACACCTTC. It codes for CASSLSAQGVGGYTF.

The CDR3 loop reads CASSPWRVSSYNEQFF. CDR3 DNA: TGTGCCAGCAGCCCCTGGCGGGTAAGCTCCTACAATGAGCAGTTCTTC. This sequence joins TRBV9 and TRBJ2-1; D might be TRBD2 (5 bases). V lost 4 bases and J lost 0, with 14 bases in between. The germline gives CDR1 SGDLS, CDR2 YYNGEE. There are 16 residues in the CDR3.

This chain links TRBV27 with TRBJ2-1; 14 positions agree with TRBD2. The CDR3 spans 17 residues. V was pared by 5 bases and J by 4 bases, with 7 bases of the junction left unmatched. Germline V CDR1 and CDR2: MNHEY, SMNVEV (reference sequence). The CDR3 nucleotides read TGTGCCAGCAGTCTAGGACTAGCGGGAGGCCTTTACAATGAGCAGTTCTTC. Translation: CASSLGLAGGLYNEQFF.

The chain employs TRBV2 and TRBJ2-7; tentatively, D is TRBD2 (5 bases). Germline V gives CDR1 SNHLY, CDR2 FYNNEI. V was clipped by 6 bases and J by 5 bases, with 17 bases between them. The CDR3 is 14 residues long. Written as DNA, the CDR3 is TGTGCCAGCAGGGTCACCGGGAAAGACCACGAGCAGTACTTC. Its protein is CASRVTGKDHEQYF. The full variable domain, rest sourced from reference TRBV2 and TRBJ2-7, is EPEVTQTPSHQVTQMGQEVILRCVPISNHLYFYWYRQILGQKVEFLVSFYNNEISEKSEIFDDQFSVERPDGSNFTLKIRSTKLEDSAMYFCASRVTGKDHEQYFGPGTRLTVT.

This chain connects TRBV12-5 to TRBJ2-1; TRBD2 agrees at 13 bases. The CDR3 has 16 amino acids. CDR1 is LGHNT and CDR2 is FRNRAP in the germline V gene. With V trimmed by 0 bases and J by 6 bases, 2 bases remained unmatched. The CDR3 region is CASGLVTSGRGNEQFF. DNA for the CDR3: TGTGCTAGTGGTTTGGTTACTAGCGGGAGGGGCAATGAGCAGTTCTTC.

The gene calls are TRBV11-1 and TRBJ1-3; weak D call: TRBD1 (6 bases). The length of the CDR3 is 17 residues. Per the germline V gene, CDR1 is SGHAT and CDR2 is FQDESV (reference sequence). Trimming removed 4 bases from V and 0 bases from J, with 16 bases in between. The CDR3 loop is CASSSWTALSSGNTIYF. The CDR3 nucleotides read TGTGCCAGCAGCTCCTGGACAGCCCTCAGCTCTGGAAACACCATATATTTT.

The chain carries TRBV5-1 and TRBJ2-2; 10 nucleotides match TRBD1. The germline V gene has CDR1 SGHRS and CDR2 YFSETQ. CDR3 length: 16 residues. The J segment lost 1 base and the V segment lost 7 bases, leaving 7 bases of the junction unmatched. The CDR3 spells CASEGQGMGNTGELFF. The CDR3 nucleotides are TGCGCCAGCGAGGGACAGGGGATGGGGAACACCGGGGAGCTGTTTTTT.

This chain connects TRBV5-6 to TRBJ2-7; 9 bases match TRBD2. CDR1 SGHDT and CDR2 YYEEEE come from the germline V gene. Trimming at V came to 2 bases and at J to 4 bases, leaving 4 bases not matched to a gene. The CDR3 runs 14 residues. DNA of the CDR3: TGTGCCAGCAGCTTAGCGGGAGGTGTGTACGAGCAGTACTTC. Its translation: CASSLAGGVYEQYF.

The chain recombines TRBV7-3 with TRBJ2-7, with D possibly TRBD2 on 6 matching bases. The germline V and J ends were trimmed by 0 bases and 0 bases, with 6 bases remaining between them. There are 14 residues in the CDR3. Germline V lookup: CDR1 SGHTA, CDR2 FQGTGA. The CDR3 bases are TGTGCCAGCAGCTTAACGCGGGACTCCTACGAGCAGTACTTC. Protein product: CASSLTRDSYEQYF.

CDR3 DNA: TGTGCCAGCGAGGGGGTCCTCTCCTACGAGCAGTACTTC. Encoded protein: CASEGVLSYEQYF. V gene TRBV28 combines with J gene TRBJ2-7, with D perhaps matching TRBD1 (6 bases). The germline gives CDR1 MDHEN, CDR2 SYDVKM. This CDR3 has 13 residues. The V end was cut by 8 bases, the J end by 0 bases, with 11 bases between.

This chain joins TRBV30 and TRBJ1-4; D call uncertain. CDR1 and CDR2 (germline): GTSNPN, SVGIG (reference sequence). The CDR3 contains 12 residues. V was shortened by 3 bases and J by 8 bases, with 10 bases between the two germline ends. CDR3 nucleotide sequence: TGTGCCTGGAGCGAGGGTTGGGAAAAACTGTTTTTT. Encoded protein: CAWSEGWEKLFF. Supplemented by reference TRBV30 and TRBJ1-4, the full variable domain reads SQTIHQWPATLVQPVGSPLSLECTVEGTSNPNLYWYRQAAGRGLQLLFYSVGIGQISSEVPQNLSASRPQDRQFILSSKKLLLSDSGFYLCAWSEGWEKLFFGSGTQLSVL.

Sample share makes this clone medium-sized. J is TRBJ2-1 and V is TRBV2; D remains ambiguous. Trimming took 4 bases from V and 9 from J, leaving 4 bases between them. CDR3 size: 10 residues. Per the germline V gene, CDR1 is SNHLY and CDR2 is FYNNEI. CDR3 amino acids: CASSGLEQFF. The CDR3 nucleotides are TGTGCCAGCAGTGGTCTTGAGCAGTTCTTC.

This clone was counted many times. The chain has TRBV6-1 and TRBJ1-5; TRBD1 matches at 9 bases. The trim removed 4 bases at V and 7 bases at J, leaving 8 bases unmatched. This CDR3 region has 15 residues. The germline gives CDR1 MNHNS, CDR2 SASEGT. Written as DNA, the CDR3 is TGTGCCAGCAGTGCCTGGACAGGGGAGGGACAGCCCCAGCATTTT. Translated: CASSAWTGEGQPQHF.

The V and J genes are TRBV5-8 and TRBJ1-5; D is undetermined. Germline loops: CDR1 SGHTS, CDR2 YDEGEE. Between the trimmed V and J ends, which lost 0 bases and 5 bases, there was a span of 15 bases. The CDR3 is made up of 16 amino acids. The CDR3 region is CASSLAARLWDQPQHF. CDR3 bases: TGTGCCAGCAGCTTGGCCGCTCGACTTTGGGATCAGCCCCAGCATTTT.

This CDR3 reads CAISVRGTQETQYF. The CDR3 DNA reads as TGTGCCATCAGTGTACGGGGAACACAAGAGACCCAGTACTTC. V is TRBV10-3 and J is TRBJ2-5, with a tentative D call TRBD2 (5 bases). Trimming removed 4 bases from V and 2 bases from J, with 11 bases in between. Germline V gives CDR1 ENHRY, CDR2 SYGVKD. The CDR3 is made up of 14 amino acids.

The gene calls are TRBV10-3 and TRBJ1-2; D is unclear. V was pared by 6 bases and J by 3 bases, with 8 bases between. CDR3 length: 12 residues. Germline assignment: CDR1 ENHRY and CDR2 SYGVKD. Written as DNA, the CDR3 is TGTGCCATCAGCAGGACTGACTATGGCTACACCTTC. It codes for CAISRTDYGYTF.

V usage is TRBV2 and J usage is TRBJ2-1, with 8 bases identical to TRBD1. V lost 3 bases, J lost 1 base, and 2 bases stayed unmatched. Looked up from germline, CDR1 is SNHLY and CDR2 is FYNNEI. The CDR3 covers 15 residues. The CDR3 is CASSDTGGSYNEQFF. The CDR3 coding sequence is TGTGCCAGCAGTGATACAGGGGGGTCCTACAATGAGCAGTTCTTC.